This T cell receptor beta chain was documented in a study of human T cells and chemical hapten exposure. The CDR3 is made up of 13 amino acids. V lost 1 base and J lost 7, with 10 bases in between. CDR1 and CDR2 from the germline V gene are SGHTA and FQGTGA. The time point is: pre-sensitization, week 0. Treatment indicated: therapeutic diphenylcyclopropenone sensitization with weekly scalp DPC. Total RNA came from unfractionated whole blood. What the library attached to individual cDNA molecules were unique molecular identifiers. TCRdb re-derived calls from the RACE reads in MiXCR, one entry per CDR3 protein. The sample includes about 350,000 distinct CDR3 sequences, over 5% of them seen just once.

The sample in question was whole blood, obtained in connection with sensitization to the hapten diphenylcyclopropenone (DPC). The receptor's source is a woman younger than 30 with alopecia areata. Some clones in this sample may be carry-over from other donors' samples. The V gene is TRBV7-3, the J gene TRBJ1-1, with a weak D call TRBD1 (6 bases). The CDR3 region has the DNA TGTGCCAGCAGCTTAAACAGGGAGAGTGAAGCTTTCTTT. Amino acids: CASSLNRESEAFF.